Here is one TCR beta chain with its context. The antigen remains unidentified. Per the germline V gene, CDR1 is MDHEN and CDR2 is SYDVKM. The CDR3 spans 15 residues. The J segment lost 5 bases and the V segment lost 8 bases, leaving 11 bases of the junction unmatched. This sample was included in a study of cytotoxic CD8 clonotypes in ibrutinib-treated CLL. Whole-study results and caveats: Higher clonality was seen at ibrutinib response and a return toward baseline at progression.

Using immunoSEQ multiplex PCR, the repertoire was profiled, and TCRdb retains in-frame clones only, with some absent. The sample lists 160,000 or so clones, roughly 90% occurring once. This clonotype originated in a human donor with chronic lymphocytic leukemia. The J gene is TRBJ1-1, the V gene TRBV28; 10 nucleotides line up with TRBD1. Sequences were derived from PBMCs, sampled at disease progression, from a patient treated with ibrutinib. CDR3 amino acids: CASLRTGGLYTEAFF. In DNA, the CDR3 is TGTGCCAGCCTGCGGACAGGGGGTTTATATACTGAAGCTTTCTTT.